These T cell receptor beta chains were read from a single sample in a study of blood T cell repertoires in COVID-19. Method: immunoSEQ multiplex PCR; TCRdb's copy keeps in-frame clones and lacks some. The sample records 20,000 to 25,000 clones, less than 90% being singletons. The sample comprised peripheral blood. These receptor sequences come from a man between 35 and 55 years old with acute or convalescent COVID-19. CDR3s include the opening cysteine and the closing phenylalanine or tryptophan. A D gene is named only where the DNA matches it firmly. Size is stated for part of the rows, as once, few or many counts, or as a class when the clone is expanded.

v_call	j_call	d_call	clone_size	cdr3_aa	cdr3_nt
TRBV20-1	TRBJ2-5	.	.	CSASPRGARQETQYF	TGCAGTGCTAGTCCGCGGGGAGCTAGACAAGAGACCCAGTACTTC
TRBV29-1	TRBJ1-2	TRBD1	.	CSGLGQSGGYTF	TGCAGCGGCCTGGGACAGTCGGGTGGCTACACCTTC
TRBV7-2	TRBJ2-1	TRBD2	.	CASSGSGGPNEQFF	TGTGCCAGCAGCGGTAGCGGGGGGCCAAATGAGCAGTTCTTC
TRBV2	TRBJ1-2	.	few	CASRGDGQYITYGYTF	TGTGCCAGCAGGGGCGATGGCCAGTACATAACCTATGGCTACACCTTC
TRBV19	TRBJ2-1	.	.	CASSARGGAIGNEQFF	TGTGCCAGTAGTGCCCGAGGGGGGGCCATAGGGAATGAGCAGTTCTTC
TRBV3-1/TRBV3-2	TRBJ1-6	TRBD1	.	CASSPGDRGDSPLHF	TGTGCCAGCAGCCCGGGGGACAGGGGTGATTCACCCCTCCACTTT
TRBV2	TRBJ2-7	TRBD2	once	CASRRTSGAYEQYF	TGTGCCAGCAGAAGGACTAGCGGGGCCTACGAGCAGTACTTC
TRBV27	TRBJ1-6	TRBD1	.	CASSVDRGSNSPLHF	TGTGCCAGCAGTGTCGACAGGGGATCAAATTCACCCCTCCACTTT
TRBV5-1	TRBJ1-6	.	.	CASSLNSGPNSPLHF	TGCGCCAGCAGCTTGAACTCTGGGCCTAATTCACCCCTCCACTTT
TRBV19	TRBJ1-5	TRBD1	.	CASSVGGWEPQHF	TGTGCCAGTAGTGTAGGGGGCTGGGAGCCCCAGCATTTT
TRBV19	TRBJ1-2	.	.	CASSIRGDGYTF	TGTGCCAGTAGTATCCGTGGAGATGGCTACACCTTC
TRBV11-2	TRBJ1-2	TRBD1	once	CASSPRTGGSPNYGYTF	TGTGCCAGCAGCCCGAGGACAGGGGGAAGCCCTAACTATGGCTACACCTTC
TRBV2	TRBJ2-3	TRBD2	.	CASRRLAGYTDTQYF	TGTGCCAGCAGGCGACTAGCGGGGTACACAGATACGCAGTATTTT
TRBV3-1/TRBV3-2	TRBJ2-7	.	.	CASSHRQVGEQYF	TGTGCCAGCAGCCATAGACAGGTCGGCGAGCAGTACTTC
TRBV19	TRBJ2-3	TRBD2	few	CASSIRSGTSTDTQYF	TGTGCCAGTAGTATCCGTAGCGGGACTAGCACAGATACGCAGTATTTT
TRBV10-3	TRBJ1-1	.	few	CAISESQALNTEAFF	TGTGCCATCAGTGAGTCACAGGCCTTGAACACTGAAGCTTTCTTT